The rows below give T cell receptor beta chains drawn from one sample of a study of blood T cell repertoires in COVID-19. Measured with immunoSEQ multiplex PCR; TCRdb has only the in-frame clones, and not every one. This sample yields some 400,000 clones, of which about 89% are seen a single time; approximately 2.5% belongs to the top ten. The sequenced sample consisted of peripheral blood. These receptors were obtained from a woman aged 55-69 years with COVID-19, enrolled during active disease. The conserved cysteine and the conserved F or W are not part of the CDR3 here.

j_call	v_call	cdr3_aa
TRBJ1-1	TRBV18	ASSPNSGIRGGAF
TRBJ2-7	TRBV28	ASSFQQGPSNEQY
TRBJ2-6	TRBV29-1	SVAVDSGANVLT
TRBJ2-1	TRBV10-1	ASSEASPSSYNEQF
TRBJ2-1	TRBV4-2	ASSQDSQRGAGNEQF
TRBJ1-4	TRBV12-5	ASGLGQGAQPTNEKLF
TRBJ1-2	TRBV5-1	ASSIQANNYGYT
TRBJ1-2	TRBV6-5	ASSYSGDSRYGYT
TRBJ1-2	TRBV19	ASTSGGSYGYT
TRBJ2-7	TRBV29-1	SVARHDYYEQY
TRBJ2-2	TRBV5-8	ASSFIRGAYGELF
TRBJ2-3	TRBV6-6	ASSLRAGGVNTQY
TRBJ1-4	TRBV14	ASSQDQGGLVEKLF
TRBJ2-2	TRBV5-1	ASSLGAYTGELF
TRBJ2-5	TRBV5-1	ASSFTSQETQY
TRBJ2-7	TRBV21-1	ASSKAHRDRDEQY
TRBJ1-2	TRBV19	ASSIGTGTNYGYT
TRBJ2-5	TRBV30	AWSVDSPPETQY
TRBJ1-1	TRBV18	ASSPQEANTEAF
TRBJ1-2	TRBV5-4	ASSQDRSNYGYT